The 26 T cell receptor beta chains below all came from one sample that was sequenced in a study of blood T cell repertoires in COVID-19. TCRdb's copy holds only in-frame clones and misses some; the assay was immunoSEQ multiplex PCR. The table lists approximately 180,000 clones, about 83% of them singletons. The sequenced material came from peripheral blood. The receptors here all came from a person aged 70 to 85 with COVID-19, enrolled during active disease.

The chain carries TRBV19 and TRBJ1-2, with D unclear. Trimming removed 3 bases from V and 6 bases from J, with 20 bases in between. The CDR3 totals 16 residues. CDR1 is LNHDA and CDR2 is SQIVND in the germline V gene (reference sequence). CDR3 bases: TGTGCCAGTAGTATTTCCGGGTTGATCAGTCCCGATGGCTACACCTTC. Amino acids: CASSISGLISPDGYTF. The variable domain in full, completed from reference TRBV19 and TRBJ1-2, reads DGGITQSPKYLFRKEGQNVTLSCEQNLNHDAMYWYRQDPGQGLRLIYYSQIVNDFQKGDIAEGYSVSREKKESFPLTVTSAQKNPTAFYLCASSISGLISPDGYTFGSGTRLTVV.

Only a few counts were recorded for this clone. The J gene is TRBJ2-3, the V gene TRBV7-2; D call uncertain. Germline V CDR1 and CDR2: SGHTA, FQGNSA. The CDR3 extends over 14 amino acids. V was shortened by 1 base and J by 6 bases, with 11 bases between the two germline ends. The CDR3 coding sequence is TGTGCCAGCAGCTTAGACATCACTACGGATACGCAGTATTTT. This translates into CASSLDITTDTQYF.

The chain is built from TRBV6-5 and TRBJ2-1; 10 bases match TRBD1. This CDR3 has 15 amino acids. Looked up from germline, CDR1 is MNHEY and CDR2 is SVGAGI. Germline trimming cut 6 bases from V and 5 bases from J; bases unmatched to any gene: 7. CDR3 sequence (DNA): TGTGCCAGCAGGAGGACAGGGGGGAATAACAATGAGCAGTTCTTC. Protein sequence: CASRRTGGNNNEQFF.

The chain is built from TRBV11-2 and TRBJ1-4, with TRBD1 as a possible D gene (5 bases). Germline V gene lookup returns CDR1 SGHAT and CDR2 FQNNGV. Trimming removed 5 bases at V and 5 bases at J, with 12 bases between. This CDR3 has 14 amino acids. For the CDR3, the DNA is TGTGCCAGCAGCGCGGGACGAGTGAATGAAAAACTGTTTTTT. This gives the protein CASSAGRVNEKLFF.

This clone was observed a few times. This chain connects TRBV11-2 to TRBJ2-3, with 9 bases matching TRBD2. The CDR3 extends over 15 amino acids. The germline gives CDR1 SGHAT, CDR2 FQNNGV. V lost 5 bases, J lost 1 base, and 4 bases stayed unmatched. CDR3 sequence reads: CASSNQRGGTDTQYF. The DNA for the CDR3 is TGTGCCAGCAGCAACCAGCGGGGGGGCACAGATACGCAGTATTTT.

The gene calls are TRBV4-3 and TRBJ2-7; 7 nucleotides align to TRBD2. Germline CDR1 and CDR2: LGHNA and YSLEER. The ends lost 0 bases at V and 3 bases at J; junction bases unmatched: 2. This CDR3 is built from 14 residues. In DNA, the CDR3 is TGCGCCAGCAGCCAAGATGGCGGGGGCTACGAGCAGTACTTC. It yields the protein CASSQDGGGYEQYF.

The chain couples TRBV11-2 to TRBJ1-1; TRBD1 matches at 9 bases. The CDR3 is made up of 12 amino acids. Trimming at V came to 10 bases and at J to 6 bases, leaving 6 bases not matched to a gene. Germline V gives CDR1 SGHAT, CDR2 FQNNGV. This CDR3 is CAIGTGFAEAFF. In DNA, the CDR3 is TGTGCCATTGGGACAGGGTTCGCTGAAGCTTTCTTT.

CDR3 in amino acids: CASSRFSLGETQYF. The CDR3 nucleotides read TGTGCCAGCTCACGTTTTAGCCTTGGAGAGACCCAGTACTTC. V gene TRBV18 combines with J gene TRBJ2-5; no reliable D call. Germline CDR1 and CDR2: KGHSH and LQKENI. CDR3 length equals 14 residues. V was shortened by 4 bases and J by 4 bases, with 13 bases between the two germline ends.

The chain couples TRBV23-1 to TRBJ2-3; weak D call: TRBD2 (5 bases). TRBV23-1 is known as an ORF, though its function is uncertain. Between the trimmed V and J ends, which lost 4 bases and 4 bases, there was a span of 18 bases. The CDR3 has 16 amino acids. The CDR3 DNA is TGCGCCAGCAGTCCCCGAGGAGGAGTTGGAGCAGATACGCAGTATTTT. This translates into CASSPRGGVGADTQYF.

Only a few counts were recorded for this clone. The V call is TRBV9, the J call TRBJ2-1; 14 bases agree with TRBD2. CDR3 size: 14 residues. Germline lookup yields CDR1 SGDLS and CDR2 YYNGEE. Trimming removed 3 bases from V and 9 bases from J; junction bases left unmatched: 2. CDR3 DNA sequence: TGTGCCAGCAGCGACGGACTAGCGGGAGGTGAGCAGTTCTTC. Its protein is CASSDGLAGGEQFF.

The chain links TRBV20-1 to TRBJ2-3, with TRBD1 matching 7 bases. From germline, CDR1 is DFQATT and CDR2 SNEGSKA (reference sequence). V was clipped by 3 bases and J by 11 bases; unmatched bases: 5. The CDR3 is made up of 11 amino acids. The CDR3 DNA reads TGCAGTGCTAGTCTCCGGGACAGGCAGTATTTT. Translation gives CSASLRDRQYF.

The rearrangement links TRBV24-1 to TRBJ1-1, with D perhaps matching TRBD1 (6 bases). The CDR3 has 15 amino acids. Germline lookup yields CDR1 KGHDR and CDR2 SFDVKD. Trimming removed 3 bases at V and 1 base at J, with 11 bases between. CDR3 loop: CATSDAARGNTEAFF. CDR3 bases: TGTGCCACCAGTGATGCTGCCAGGGGGAACACTGAAGCTTTCTTT.

This clone has just one count. The CDR3 DNA reads TGTGCCAGCAGCGGCGGGAGGGGGTTAGAGCAGTTCTTC. Encoded protein: CASSGGRGLEQFF. J is TRBJ2-1 and V is TRBV6-6; TRBD2 aligns across 9 bases. Germline CDR1 reads MNHNY; CDR2 reads SVGAGI (reference sequence). The CDR3 extends over 13 amino acids. Germline trimming cut 6 bases from V and 10 bases from J; bases unmatched to any gene: 7.

The chain employs TRBV28 and TRBJ1-5; 9 nucleotides line up with TRBD1. Germline V gene data show CDR1 as MDHEN and CDR2 as SYDVKM. The V and J ends lost 0 bases and 4 bases, in that order; junction bases with no gene match: 1. The CDR3 spans 15 residues. The CDR3 here is CASSLWGTGNQPQHF. CDR3 DNA sequence: TGTGCCAGCAGTTTATGGGGGACAGGGAATCAGCCCCAGCATTTT.

The chain employs TRBV5-1 and TRBJ1-1, with 9 bases fitting TRBD1. The germline V gene has CDR1 SGHRS and CDR2 YFSETQ. J gave up 13 bases and V 4 bases, and 5 bases lay outside the gene matches. This CDR3 contains 11 residues. CDR3 in amino acids: CASSPGTGLFF. CDR3 coding DNA: TGCGCCAGCAGCCCGGGGACAGGGCTTTTCTTT.

The gene calls are TRBV2 and TRBJ1-5; TRBD1 agrees at 7 bases. Germline CDR1 SNHLY, CDR2 FYNNEI. V trimming: 5 bases; J trimming: 3 bases; junction bases outside the gene matches: 7. The CDR3 totals 15 residues. The CDR3 protein is CASSMDRTPNQPQHF. The CDR3, as DNA: TGTGCCAGCAGTATGGACAGGACGCCCAATCAGCCCCAGCATTTT.

V is TRBV28 and J is TRBJ1-5; no reliable D call. The germline CDR1 and CDR2 sequences are MDHEN and SYDVKM. The CDR3 contains 14 residues. The ends were cut back, 6 bases at V and 6 bases at J, with 15 bases in the middle. DNA of the CDR3: TGTGCCAGCAGAAACAGTGTCGCGGGTCAGCCCCAGCATTTT. Translating gives CASRNSVAGQPQHF.

The chain combines TRBV19 with TRBJ2-7; 7 nucleotides match TRBD1. CDR1 and CDR2 from the germline V gene are LNHDA and SQIVND (reference sequence). The V segment lost 7 bases and the J segment 3 bases; nucleotides outside the gene matches: 15. The CDR3 covers 16 residues. DNA of the CDR3: TGTGCCAGTACTAGTGGCAGCCCGGGACAGTTCTACGAGCAGTACTTC. This codes for CASTSGSPGQFYEQYF.

This chain joins TRBV7-2 and TRBJ1-5, with 7 bases matching TRBD1. The CDR3 spans 15 residues. The germline V gene has CDR1 SGHTA and CDR2 FQGNSA. Losses at the gene ends were 5 bases for V and 3 bases for J; bases not matched to a gene: 7. The CDR3 spells CASSPQTGSNQPQHF. Here the CDR3 DNA reads TGTGCCAGCAGCCCACAGACAGGGTCCAATCAGCCCCAGCATTTT.

In its sample, this clone was seen once. The gene calls are TRBV7-8 and TRBJ2-4; 8 bases map to TRBD1. Trimming at V came to 2 bases and at J to 4 bases, leaving 4 bases not matched to a gene. The CDR3 consists of 15 residues. From germline, CDR1 is SGHVS and CDR2 FQNEAQ. The CDR3 region has the DNA TGTGCCAGCAGCTTATTTGGGGACAGGAAAAACATTCAGTACTTC. Its translation: CASSLFGDRKNIQYF.

The genes are TRBV27 and TRBJ2-1; TRBD2 might be the D (6 bases). This CDR3 is 14 amino acids long. Germline CDR1 and CDR2: MNHEY and SMNVEV (reference sequence). Trimming took off 8 bases at V and 6 bases at J, with 17 bases between the two ends. The DNA for the CDR3 is TGTGCCAGCGCGGGGAACGGCAAGGGCAATGAGCAGTTCTTC. Translating gives CASAGNGKGNEQFF.

The chain couples TRBV6-2 or TRBV6-3 to TRBJ2-7, with D possibly being TRBD2 (6 bases). The CDR3 has 15 amino acids. CDR1 is MNHEY and CDR2 is SVGEGT in the germline V gene. V was cut by 2 bases and J by 8 bases, with 19 bases left in between. CDR3: CASSYRAGNPLKQYF. The CDR3 coding sequence is TGTGCCAGCAGTTACCGGGCGGGGAACCCCCTAAAGCAGTACTTC.

This chain joins TRBV5-1 and TRBJ1-5; 9 positions agree with TRBD1. CDR3 length: 14 amino acids. V dropped 1 base and J dropped 5; count of bases not matched to a gene: 1. Per germline, CDR1 SGHRS and CDR2 YFSETQ. This chain's CDR3 is CASSLTGGDQPQHF. The DNA of the CDR3 is TGCGCCAGCAGCTTGACAGGGGGCGATCAGCCCCAGCATTTT. Using reference TRBV5-1 and TRBJ1-5 for the parts outside the CDR3, the full variable domain is KAGVTQTPRYLIKTRGQQVTLSCSPISGHRSVSWYQQTPGQGLQFLFEYFSETQRNKGNFPGRFSGRQFSNSRSEMNVSTLELGDSALYLCASSLTGGDQPQHFGDGTRLSIL.

This sequence joins TRBV6-2 or TRBV6-3 and TRBJ1-1; 9 bases align to TRBD1. CDR3 length: 14 residues. V shed 1 base, J shed 8 bases, and the junction held 5 bases outside the gene matches. Germline V gene lookup returns CDR1 MNHEY and CDR2 SVGEGT. The CDR3 loop is CASSYWGQGTEAFF. Written as DNA, the CDR3 is TGTGCCAGCAGTTACTGGGGACAGGGTACCGAAGCTTTCTTT.

The CDR3 here is CASSLVASGGDTQYF. As DNA, the CDR3 is TGTGCCAGCAGCTTAGTCGCTAGCGGGGGCGATACGCAGTATTTT. The V and J genes are TRBV7-2 and TRBJ2-3, with 10 bases fitting TRBD2. The junction had 4 bases not matched to a gene; V was cut back by 1 base and J by 6 bases. Germline CDR1 is SGHTA and CDR2 is FQGNSA. The CDR3 has 15 amino acids.

The rearrangement links TRBV9 to TRBJ2-7, with D unresolved. Germline V gene data show CDR1 as SGDLS and CDR2 as YYNGEE. V gave up 2 bases and J gave up 4 bases, with 13 bases separating them. This CDR3 contains 14 residues. This CDR3 reads CASSVSFRLYEQYF. CDR3 coding DNA: TGTGCCAGCAGCGTGAGCTTTAGATTATACGAGCAGTACTTC.